The 27 T cell receptor beta chains reported below all come from one sample, sequenced in a study of shared clonotypes between healthy human individuals. Profiling relied on immunoSEQ multiplex PCR, and the TCRdb table lists in-frame clones only, not all of them. The sample lists roughly 590,000 clones, around 95% seen once, with roughly 0.1% in the top ten. Naive CD8 cells lacked CD45RO, underwent positive selection for CCR7 and left out terminally differentiated effector memory CD45RA+ cells. Sequencing was performed on naive CD8+ T cells sorted from blood. The receptors derive from a woman in her 30s in good health.

CDR3 bases: TGTGCCAGTAGTCTCGGAGACATTAAAGCTTTCTTT. It codes for CASSLGDIKAFF. The chain is built from TRBV19 and TRBJ1-1; D uncertain. The CDR3 totals 12 residues. Germline CDR1 LNHDA, CDR2 SQIVND (reference sequence). Trimming removed 5 bases from V and 9 bases from J, with 13 bases in between.

This chain connects TRBV5-1 to TRBJ1-2; D is uncertain. Germline assignment: CDR1 SGHRS and CDR2 YFSETQ. Trimming pared 3 bases from V and 0 bases from J, leaving 18 bases between. This CDR3 has 17 amino acids. The CDR3 sequence is CASSWEFVGLTNYGYTF. CDR3 in DNA: TGCGCCAGCAGCTGGGAGTTTGTGGGATTAACTAACTATGGCTACACCTTC.

In the case of this clone: Different DNA sequences within this sample yield the same CDR3. The chain combines TRBV5-6 with TRBJ1-5; D is undetermined. Germline V gene sequence: CDR1 SGHDT, CDR2 YYEEEE. V lost 0 bases and J 7 bases, leaving 8 bases between the germline ends. CDR3 length: 13 residues. The CDR3 DNA reads as TGTGCCAGCAGCTTGGGGGGTAGGCAGCCCCAGCATTTT. This sequence encodes CASSLGGRQPQHF.

The rearrangement uses TRBV6-5 and TRBJ1-2, with no clear D. The CDR3 consists of 14 residues. Trimming removed 5 bases at V and 4 bases at J, with 14 bases between. Germline CDR1 is MNHEY and CDR2 is SVGAGI. Written as DNA, the CDR3 is TGTGCCAGCAGTCTGTCGGTTGGAGCCTATGGCTACACCTTC. Translation gives CASSLSVGAYGYTF.

The rearrangement joins TRBV6-5 to TRBJ2-3, with D perhaps being TRBD1 or TRBD2 (5 bases each). The CDR3 totals 14 residues. Germline lookup yields CDR1 MNHEY and CDR2 SVGAGI. The V gene lost 2 bases and the J gene lost 4 bases, with 10 bases spanning the gap. CDR3 region: CASSYEGPADTQYF. The DNA for the CDR3 is TGTGCCAGCAGTTACGAGGGGCCGGCAGATACGCAGTATTTT.

The J gene is TRBJ2-5, the V gene TRBV19; perhaps D is TRBD1 or TRBD2 (5 bases each). The closer fit of TRBJ2-7 to the DNA end suggests the J call may be wrong. The CDR3 spans 15 residues. Germline CDR1 reads LNHDA; CDR2 reads SQIVND (reference sequence). CDR3 in amino acids: CASRFARDGSYEQYF. CDR3 bases: TGTGCCAGTAGATTCGCCCGGGACGGATCCTACGAGCAGTACTTC.

This sequence joins TRBV6-5 and TRBJ2-7; no reliable D call. The CDR3 is 12 amino acids. V was trimmed by 5 bases and J by 3 bases, leaving 8 bases between them. CDR1 MNHEY and CDR2 SVGAGI come from the germline V gene. The CDR3 DNA reads TGTGCCAGCAGTGACGGCAACTACGAGCAGTACTTC. It encodes CASSDGNYEQYF.

This chain joins TRBV2 and TRBJ2-7; no reliable D call. Per the germline V gene, CDR1 is SNHLY and CDR2 is FYNNEI. The CDR3 is 10 residues long. Trimming left V 11 bases short and J 3 bases short, with 8 bases between. Here the CDR3 reads CACFLYEQYF. The CDR3 DNA follows: TGTGCCTGCTTCCTCTACGAGCAGTACTTC.

The chain couples TRBV7-2 to TRBJ1-4; tentative D call: TRBD1 (5 bases). Trimming shortened V by 1 base and J by 4 bases, and 10 bases separated the two germline ends. The V gene's germline CDR1 is SGHTA and CDR2 FQGNSA. The CDR3 runs 15 residues. The CDR3 reads CASSLGTGVNEKLFF. Written as DNA, the CDR3 is TGTGCCAGCAGCTTAGGCACAGGTGTTAATGAAAAACTGTTTTTT.

The chain carries TRBV11-2 and TRBJ1-1; 8 bases are shared with TRBD1. With V trimmed by 5 bases and J by 2 bases, 7 bases remained unmatched. CDR1 is SGHAT, CDR2 FQNNGV, per germline. This CDR3 spans 15 amino acids. The CDR3 sequence: CASSGRDRHNTEAFF. The CDR3 DNA reads as TGTGCCAGCAGCGGCCGGGACAGGCATAACACTGAAGCTTTCTTT.

The rearrangement joins TRBV15 to TRBJ1-1; D gene uncertain. CDR1 and CDR2 (germline): LNHNV, YYDKDF (reference sequence). This CDR3 comprises 17 residues. V was pared by 1 base and J by 1 base, with 16 bases between. CDR3 protein: CATSRVPQTKPNTEAFF. DNA for the CDR3: TGTGCCACCAGCAGAGTCCCACAAACAAAACCGAACACTGAAGCTTTCTTT.

The chain links TRBV6-1 to TRBJ1-2; D is unclear. The CDR3 sequence is 13 residues long. From germline, CDR1 is MNHNS and CDR2 SASEGT. The germline V and J ends were trimmed by 8 bases and 9 bases, with 19 bases remaining between them. The CDR3 sequence: CASRTPGIASYTF. CDR3 nucleotide sequence: TGTGCCAGCCGGACCCCCGGAATTGCTAGCTACACCTTC.

A note on this clone: Relative to the germline gene, one junction end is altered; a read error may explain this. The V call is TRBV28, the J call TRBJ2-7, with a possible D match to TRBD2 (6 bases). The CDR3 covers 15 residues. Germline V gives CDR1 MDHEN, CDR2 SYDVKM. This CDR3 is CASSSRGFHSDEQYF. CDR3 coding DNA: TGTGCCAGCAGTTCCCGGGGGTTCCACTCCGACGAGCAGTACTTC.

The rearrangement links TRBV4-1 to TRBJ1-2; the D gene is possibly TRBD1 (5 bases). The V gene lost 4 bases and the J gene lost 8 bases, with 14 bases spanning the gap. The germline CDR1 and CDR2 sequences are MGHRA and YSYEKL. This CDR3 is 13 amino acids long. CDR3 in amino acids: CASSPGRPLGYTF. Here the CDR3 DNA reads TGCGCCAGCAGCCCGGGGCGACCCCTAGGCTACACCTTC.

This chain connects TRBV11-2 to TRBJ1-1; D call uncertain. This CDR3 is 13 amino acids long. Germline V gene lookup returns CDR1 SGHAT and CDR2 FQNNGV. Trimming removed 3 bases at V and 2 bases at J, with 7 bases between. CDR3 amino acids: CASSFGPNTEAFF. The DNA of the CDR3 is TGTGCCAGCAGCTTCGGGCCCAACACTGAAGCTTTCTTT.

Turning to this clone: Different DNA sequences within this sample yield the same CDR3. V gene TRBV27 combines with J gene TRBJ2-7; 9 bases match TRBD1. This CDR3 has 13 amino acids. From germline, CDR1 is MNHEY and CDR2 SMNVEV (reference sequence). V lost 8 bases, J lost 4 bases, and 6 bases stayed unmatched. DNA of the CDR3: TGTGCCAGCTCGCCGGGACAGGGTTACGAGCAGTACTTC. Residues: CASSPGQGYEQYF.

The rearrangement links TRBV27 to TRBJ2-3, with D maybe TRBD1 (5 bases). Germline V gene lookup returns CDR1 MNHEY and CDR2 SMNVEV (reference sequence). The CDR3 has 15 amino acids. V shed 7 bases and J shed 2 bases, with 16 bases lying between them. In nucleotides, the CDR3 is TGTGCCAGCAAGCCAATCGACAGCTACACAGATACGCAGTATTTT. This encodes CASKPIDSYTDTQYF.

The chain carries TRBV2 and TRBJ2-7; 10 bases are a match to TRBD2. This CDR3 is 14 amino acids long. The V and J ends lost 2 bases and 6 bases, in that order; junction bases with no gene match: 4. Germline V gene lookup returns CDR1 SNHLY and CDR2 FYNNEI. CDR3 loop: CASSELAGGLEQYF. The CDR3 bases are TGTGCCAGCAGTGAATTAGCGGGAGGACTCGAGCAGTACTTC.

On this clone: Other nucleotide sequences in the sample specify the same CDR3. The V gene is TRBV13, the J gene TRBJ2-7, with D unclear. Looked up from germline, CDR1 is PRHDT and CDR2 is FYEKMQ (reference sequence). CDR3 size: 13 residues. Trimming cost V 5 bases and J 7 bases, with 15 bases left between them. CDR3 residues: CASSDRAVSEQYF. The CDR3 nucleotides read TGTGCCAGCAGCGACCGGGCCGTTTCGGAGCAGTACTTC.

V and J are TRBV13 and TRBJ2-1; D might be TRBD2 (5 bases). The CDR3 extends over 15 amino acids. Trimming took off 0 bases at V and 3 bases at J, with 9 bases between the two ends. Germline V gene data show CDR1 as PRHDT and CDR2 as FYEKMQ (reference sequence). The CDR3 region is CASSLGADGYNEQFF. DNA of the CDR3: TGTGCCAGCAGCTTAGGAGCGGACGGCTACAATGAGCAGTTCTTC.

The J gene is TRBJ2-5, the V gene TRBV5-8; D possibly matches TRBD1 or TRBD2 (5 bases each). Germline CDR1 SGHTS, CDR2 YDEGEE. The CDR3 has 14 residues. V shed 4 bases and J shed 1 base, with 11 bases lying between them. This chain's CDR3 is CASSLGTRQETQYF. The CDR3 DNA is TGTGCCAGCAGCCTCGGGACCCGCCAAGAGACCCAGTACTTC.

The chain employs TRBV28 and TRBJ2-3; TRBD2 aligns across 14 bases. Germline assignment: CDR1 MDHEN and CDR2 SYDVKM. J gave up 5 bases and V 7 bases, and 8 bases lay outside the gene matches. This CDR3 spans 16 amino acids. In nucleotides, the CDR3 is TGTGCCAGCAAATCGGGACTAGCGGGAGTCGGAGATACGCAGTATTTT. This codes for CASKSGLAGVGDTQYF.

This chain links TRBV5-4 with TRBJ2-1; D is unresolved. CDR3 length equals 13 residues. The V and J ends lost 0 bases and 4 bases respectively, with 5 bases between them. Per the germline V gene, CDR1 is SGHNT and CDR2 is YYREEE (reference sequence). CDR3: CASSLEVYNEQFF. In DNA, the CDR3 is TGTGCCAGCAGCTTGGAAGTTTACAATGAGCAGTTCTTC.

The chain is built from TRBV7-8 and TRBJ2-7; D not resolved. The germline V gene has CDR1 SGHVS and CDR2 FQNEAQ. V was clipped by 5 bases and J by 4 bases, with 9 bases between them. CDR3 size: 12 residues. DNA for the CDR3: TGTGCCAGCAGCATAAAGCTATACGAGCAGTACTTC. Its protein product is CASSIKLYEQYF. The variable domain in full, completed from reference TRBV7-8 and TRBJ2-7, reads GAGVSQSPRYKVAKRGQDVALRCDPISGHVSLFWYQQALGQGPEFLTYFQNEAQLDKSGLPSDRFFAERPEGSVSTLKIQRTQQEDSAVYLCASSIKLYEQYFGPGTRLTVT.

J is TRBJ1-3 and V is TRBV27; 8 nucleotides align to TRBD1. CDR3 length: 12 residues. The germline V gene encodes CDR1 MNHEY and CDR2 SMNVEV (reference sequence). The V segment lost 9 bases and the J segment 4 bases; nucleotides outside the gene matches: 2. This CDR3 reads CASWTGGNTIYF. CDR3 sequence (DNA): TGTGCCAGTTGGACAGGGGGAAACACCATATATTTT.

This clone was counted once. The chain combines TRBV6-1 with TRBJ2-5; 9 nucleotides agree with TRBD2. Near its end, the DNA agrees better with TRBJ2-7, so the J call may be wrong. The CDR3 is made up of 15 amino acids. The germline V gene has CDR1 MNHNS and CDR2 SASEGT. The DNA for the CDR3 is TGTGCCAGCAGTGCCGGGACTAGCATACAGTACGAGCAGTACTTC. Amino acids: CASSAGTSIQYEQYF.

Comment on this clone: This CDR3 is also generated by other DNA sequences in the sample. J is TRBJ2-7 and V is TRBV27; maybe TRBD2 (6 bases). V was cut by 2 bases and J by 1 base, with 6 bases left in between. The CDR3 runs 13 residues. CDR1 MNHEY and CDR2 SMNVEV come from the germline V gene (reference sequence). Here the CDR3 DNA reads TGTGCCAGCAGTTTAGCGGGATCCTACGAGCAGTACTTC. Translating gives CASSLAGSYEQYF.